This T cell receptor beta chain was documented in a study of Graves' ophthalmopathy and Graves' hyperthyroidism. Transcripts of RNA were the source for amplifying TCR beta CDR3 regions. Second-round multiplex PCR came after a first-round RT-PCR that employed HTBI primers. TCRdb re-analysed the multiplex PCR reads in MiXCR, keeping a single row per CDR3 protein. Among about 1.2 million distinct CDR3 sequences, less than 45% were seen once, and the ten largest hold around 10%. The CDR3 consists of 15 residues. The V end lost 4 bases, the J end lost 1 base, and 14 bases lay between the germline ends. From germline, CDR1 is SGHDN and CDR2 FVKESK. This clonotype was found many times.

The chain has TRBV14 and TRBJ2-7; a possible D gene is TRBD1 (6 bases). Sequenced sample: peripheral blood or thyroid tissue (not recorded which). This receptor was taken from an adult man with Graves' hyperthyroidism. The CDR3 DNA is TGTGCCAGCAGCCTCCGTCAGGGGAGATCCTACGAGCAGTACTTC. This codes for CASSLRQGRSYEQYF.